These 3 T cell receptor beta chains share one sample of origin, sequenced in a study of T cell responses to AZD1222 COVID-19 vaccine. Some clones are missing from TCRdb's copy, which holds only in-frame ones; the method was immunoSEQ multiplex PCR. The repertoire has roughly 120,000 clones, about 90% of them found once; the top ten carry over 6.5%. Material: peripheral blood, obtained on day 0 of AZD1222 vaccination. Receptor source: an adult in good health.

V is TRBV7-9 and J is TRBJ2-2; TRBD2 aligns across 10 bases. Unmatched junction bases numbered 7, after V lost 5 bases and J lost 4 bases. CDR1 is SEHNR, CDR2 FQNEAQ, per germline (reference sequence). There are 16 residues in the CDR3. CDR3 sequence reads: CASSVSGGPVTGELFF. In nucleotides, the CDR3 is TGTGCCAGCAGCGTTAGCGGGGGGCCGGTCACCGGGGAGCTGTTTTTT.

The genes are TRBV5-6 and TRBJ2-2; 8 nucleotides agree with TRBD2. Losses at the gene ends were 0 bases for V and 5 bases for J; bases not matched to a gene: 0. CDR3 length: 14 residues. Germline lookup yields CDR1 SGHDT and CDR2 YYEEEE. CDR3 in amino acids: CASSLGLATGELFF. The CDR3 nucleotides are TGTGCCAGCAGCTTGGGACTAGCGACCGGGGAGCTGTTTTTT.

The chain uses TRBV11-3 and TRBJ2-1; 9 nucleotides align to TRBD2. Losses at the gene ends were 5 bases for V and 9 bases for J; bases not matched to a gene: 11. The length of the CDR3 is 15 residues. Germline lookup yields CDR1 SGHNT and CDR2 YENEEA. CDR3 loop: CASSLQGGGAVEQFF. CDR3 nucleotides: TGTGCCAGCAGCCTCCAGGGCGGGGGGGCTGTTGAGCAGTTCTTC.